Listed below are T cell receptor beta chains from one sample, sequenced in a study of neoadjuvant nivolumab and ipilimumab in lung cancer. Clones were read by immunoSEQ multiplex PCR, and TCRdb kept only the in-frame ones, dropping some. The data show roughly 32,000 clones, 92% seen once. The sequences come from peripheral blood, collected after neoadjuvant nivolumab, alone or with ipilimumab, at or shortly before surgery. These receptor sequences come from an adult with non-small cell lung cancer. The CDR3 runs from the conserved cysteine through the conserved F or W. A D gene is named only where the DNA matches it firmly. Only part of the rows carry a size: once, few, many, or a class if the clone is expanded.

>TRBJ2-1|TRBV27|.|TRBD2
TGTGCCAGCAGCGTCCTAGCGGGAGGCTCCTACAATGAGCAGTTCTTC
CASSVLAGGSYNEQFF
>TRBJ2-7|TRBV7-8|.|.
TGTGCCAGCAGCTCCCTAGGGGGAGGGTACTACGAGCAGTACTTC
CASSSLGGGYYEQYF
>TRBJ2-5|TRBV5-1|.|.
TGCGCCAGCAGCCTAGGCCCCCCAGGCCGTGGAGAGACCCAGTACTTC
CASSLGPPGRGETQYF
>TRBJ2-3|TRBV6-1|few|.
TGTGCCAGCAGGGAAAGGGGTCCAGATACGCAGTATTTT
CASRERGPDTQYF
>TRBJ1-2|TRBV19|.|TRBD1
TGTGCCAGTAGTATCCGGGACAGGGGGAACTATGGCTACACCTTC
CASSIRDRGNYGYTF
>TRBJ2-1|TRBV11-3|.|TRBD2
TGTGCCAGCAGCTTAGGGCGGGAGGGCCTAAACAATGAGCAGTTCTTC
CASSLGREGLNNEQFF
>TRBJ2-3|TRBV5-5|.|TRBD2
TGTGCCAGCAGCGTACGCCCGGGACTAGCTACAGATACGCAGTATTTT
CASSVRPGLATDTQYF
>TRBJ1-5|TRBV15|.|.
TGTGCCACCAGCGCGTCCCTGGGTAATCAGCCCCAGCATTTT
CATSASLGNQPQHF
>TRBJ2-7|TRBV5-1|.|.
TGCGCCAGCAGCTTGGATAGGGGGGCGGACTACGAGCAGTACTTC
CASSLDRGADYEQYF
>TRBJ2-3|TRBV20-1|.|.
TGCAGTGCCGGATTCACAGATACGCAGTATTTT
CSAGFTDTQYF
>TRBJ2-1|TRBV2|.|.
TGTGCCAGCAATCGACGGAATGAGCAGTTCTTC
CASNRRNEQFF
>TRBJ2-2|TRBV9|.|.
TGTGCCAGCAGCAGGGACCACCGGGGTATCGACACCGGGGAGCTGTTTTTT
CASSRDHRGIDTGELFF
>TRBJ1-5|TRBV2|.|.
TGTGCCAGCAGTGTCAGCTATAGCAATCAGCCCCAGCATTTT
CASSVSYSNQPQHF
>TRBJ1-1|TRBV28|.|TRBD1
TGTGCCAGCAGTTTATACGGGACAGGGAAGAACACTGAAGCTTTCTTT
CASSLYGTGKNTEAFF
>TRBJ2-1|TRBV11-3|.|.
TGTGCCAGCAGCCCAGGGGGGGCTAATGAGCAGTTCTTC
CASSPGGANEQFF
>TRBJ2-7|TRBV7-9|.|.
TGTGCCAGCAGCTTAAGAGGGCAGGACTCCTACGAGCAGTACTTC
CASSLRGQDSYEQYF
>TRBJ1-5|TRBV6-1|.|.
TGTGCCAGCAGTCCAACTACCGTAATGTCCCAGCATTTT
CASSPTTVMSQHF
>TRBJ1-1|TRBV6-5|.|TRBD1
TGTGCCAGCAGCCGGGACAGAAGCTTTAACACTGAAGCTTTCTTT
CASSRDRSFNTEAFF
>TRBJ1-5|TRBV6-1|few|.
TGTGCCAGCAGTGAAGCGGGACAACAGAATCAGCCCCAGCATTTT
CASSEAGQQNQPQHF
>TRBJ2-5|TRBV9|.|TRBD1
TGTGCCAGCAGCGTATGGGGACAGCAAGAGACCCAGTACTTC
CASSVWGQQETQYF
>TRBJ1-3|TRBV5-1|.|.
TGCGCCAGCAGCTTGGGAGGGGCTGGTATCTCTGGAAACACCATATATTTT
CASSLGGAGISGNTIYF
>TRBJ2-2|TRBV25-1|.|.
TGTGCCTCCCTGGGCGGCCCCACCGGGGAGCTGTTTTTT
CASLGGPTGELFF
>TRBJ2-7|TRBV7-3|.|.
TGTGCCAGCAGCCCCCAAGACCCCAGACCCTACGAGCAGTACTTC
CASSPQDPRPYEQYF
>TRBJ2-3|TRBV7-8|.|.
TGTGCCAGCAGCCCCCAGACTAGTGGAGATACGCAGTATTTT
CASSPQTSGDTQYF
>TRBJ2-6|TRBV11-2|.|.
TGTGCCAGCAGCTTTGGATTCTCTGGGGCCAACGTCCTGACTTTC
CASSFGFSGANVLTF
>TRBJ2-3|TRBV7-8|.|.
TGTGCCAGCAGCTTAGAACGGAGCACAGATACGCAGTATTTT
CASSLERSTDTQYF
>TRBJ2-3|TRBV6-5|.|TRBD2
TGTGCCAGCAGTTCTCCGGGGGGTCCAGATACGCAGTATTTT
CASSSPGGPDTQYF
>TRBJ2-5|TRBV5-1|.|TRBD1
TGCGCCAGCAGCGAAGGACCGCGACAGGGCCCGTACCAAGAGACCCAGTACTTC
CASSEGPRQGPYQETQYF
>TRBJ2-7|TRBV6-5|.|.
TGTGCCAGCAGTTACTCTTGGACGGTTGCCTACGAGCAGTACTTC
CASSYSWTVAYEQYF
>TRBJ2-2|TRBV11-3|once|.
TGTGCCAGCAGCTTACAGGGGCGGACCGGGGAGCTGTTTTTT
CASSLQGRTGELFF
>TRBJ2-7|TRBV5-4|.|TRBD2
TGTGCCAGCAGCCCCCCGACGGGTAGCGGGAGATCCGAGCAGTACTTC
CASSPPTGSGRSEQYF
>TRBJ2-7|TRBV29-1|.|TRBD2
TGCAGCGTTGATGGGAGGGGAAGCGAGCAGTACTTC
CSVDGRGSEQYF
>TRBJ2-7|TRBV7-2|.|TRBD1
TGTGCCAGCAGCTTAGCGAGGACAGGTTACTCCTACGAGCAGTACTTC
CASSLARTGYSYEQYF
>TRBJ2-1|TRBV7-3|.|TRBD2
TGTGCCAGCAGCTCCCTGCTAGCGGGAGGAAAGCAGTTCTTC
CASSSLLAGGKQFF